This paragraph covers one T cell receptor beta chain sequence. This record comes from a study of blood T cell repertoires in COVID-19. Study overall: Acute-phase and convalescent COVID-19 samples originated in the United States, Italy and Spain. The analysed material was cDNA or gDNA that came from T cells, B-cell-depleted T cells, or PBMCs.

The authors' processing: Amplifying reference gene primers gave estimates of nucleated cell counts. Sequencing used immunoSEQ multiplex PCR; TCRdb keeps in-frame clones, though not all of them. That table is the source of V, J and clone size, and D and trimming were worked out from the DNA. The sample has roughly 200,000 clones; about 87% are singletons. This receptor was obtained from a man aged 55 to 70 who had recovered from COVID-19. The sequenced material came from peripheral blood.

The CDR3 reads CASSGTSGRGLNEQFF. CDR3 in DNA: TGTGCCAGCAGCGGGACTAGCGGGAGGGGTTTAAATGAGCAGTTCTTC. The rearrangement joins TRBV2 to TRBJ2-1; 16 bases match TRBD2. The V gene's germline CDR1 is SNHLY and CDR2 FYNNEI. The CDR3 spans 16 residues. The V gene end was trimmed by 6 bases and the J gene end by 7 bases; junction bases not matched to a gene: 6.